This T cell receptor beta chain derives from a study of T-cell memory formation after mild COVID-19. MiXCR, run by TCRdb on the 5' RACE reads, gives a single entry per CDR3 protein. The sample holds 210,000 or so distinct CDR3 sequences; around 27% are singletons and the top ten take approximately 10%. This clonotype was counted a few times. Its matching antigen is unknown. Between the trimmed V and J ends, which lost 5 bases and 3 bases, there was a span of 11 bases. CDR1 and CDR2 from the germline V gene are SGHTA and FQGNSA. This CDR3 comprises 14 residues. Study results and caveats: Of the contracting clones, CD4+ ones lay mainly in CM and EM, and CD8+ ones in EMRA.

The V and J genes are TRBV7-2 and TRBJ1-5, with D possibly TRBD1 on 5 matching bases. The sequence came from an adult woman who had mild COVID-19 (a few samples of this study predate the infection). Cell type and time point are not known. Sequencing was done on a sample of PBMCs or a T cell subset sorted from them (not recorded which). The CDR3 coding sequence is TGTGCCAGCAGCCTGACAGAACTCAATCAGCCCCAGCATTTT. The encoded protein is CASSLTELNQPQHF.